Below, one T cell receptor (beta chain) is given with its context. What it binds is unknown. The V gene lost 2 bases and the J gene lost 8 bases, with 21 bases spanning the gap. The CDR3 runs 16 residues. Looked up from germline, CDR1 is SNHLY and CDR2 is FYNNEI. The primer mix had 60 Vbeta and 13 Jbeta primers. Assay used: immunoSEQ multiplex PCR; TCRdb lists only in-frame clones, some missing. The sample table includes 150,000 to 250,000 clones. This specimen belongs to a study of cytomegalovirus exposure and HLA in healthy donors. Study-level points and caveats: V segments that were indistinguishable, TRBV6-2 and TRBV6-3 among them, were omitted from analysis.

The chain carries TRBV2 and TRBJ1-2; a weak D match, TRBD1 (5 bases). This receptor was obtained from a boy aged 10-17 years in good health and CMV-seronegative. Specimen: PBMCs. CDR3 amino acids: CASSENVQVALGGYTF. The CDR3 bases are TGTGCCAGCAGTGAAAACGTACAGGTAGCCCTAGGCGGCTACACCTTC.